Below are 32 T cell receptor beta chains sequenced from a single sample in a study of CD8+CD57+ T cells in acquired aplastic anemia. For CDR3 and TCR beta VDJ profiling, genomic DNA was the template used. TCRdb re-called the reads with MiXCR, one entry per CDR3 protein. Of 200,000 or so distinct CDR3 sequences listed, roughly half are singletons. All sequencing subjects had displayed CD8+CD57+ cell expansion on flow cytometry. The material sequenced was sorted CD4+, CD8+, or CD8+CD57+ T cells (not recorded which) from PBMCs. The receptors stem from a human donor with aplastic anemia.

At least ten counts were recorded for this clonotype. The chain joins TRBV7-2 to TRBJ2-3; D not resolved. V lost 1 base, J lost 2 bases, and 13 bases lay in between. The CDR3 runs 16 residues. Looked up from germline, CDR1 is SGHTA and CDR2 is FQGNSA. Here the CDR3 DNA reads TGTGCCAGCAGCTTAGTGCTACCCAGCCCCACAGATACGCAGTATTTT. Its translation is CASSLVLPSPTDTQYF. The variable domain in full, completed from reference TRBV7-2 and TRBJ2-3, reads GAGVSQSPSNKVTEKGKDVELRCDPISGHTALYWYRQSLGQGLEFLIYFQGNSAPDKSGLPSDRFSAERTGGSVSTLTIQRTQQEDSAVYLCASSLVLPSPTDTQYFGPGTRLTVL.

V and J are TRBV3-1 and TRBJ2-1; tentative D call: TRBD1 (5 bases). With 4 bases removed from V and 9 bases from J, the gap between germline ends came to 13 bases. This CDR3 has 13 residues. Per the germline V gene, CDR1 is LGHDT and CDR2 is YNNKEL (reference sequence). This CDR3 is CASSRKGAGEQFF. The CDR3, as DNA: TGTGCCAGCAGCCGCAAAGGGGCAGGTGAGCAGTTCTTC.

Concerning this clonotype itself: One end of the junction does not line up with germline, which may come from a read error. The chain couples TRBV19 to TRBJ2-7; 10 bases line up with TRBD1. The germline CDR1 and CDR2 sequences are LNHDA and SQIVND (reference sequence). There are 14 residues in the CDR3. The CDR3 DNA is TGTGCCAGTAGTATCCCGGGACAGGGGTACGAGCAGCACTTC. It is translated as CASSIPGQGYEQHF. The variable domain in full, completed from reference TRBV19 and TRBJ2-7, reads DGGITQSPKYLFRKEGQNVTLSCEQNLNHDAMYWYRQDPGQGLRLIYYSQIVNDFQKGDIAEGYSVSREKKESFPLTVTSAQKNPTAFYLCASSIPGQGYEQHFGPGTRLTVT.

With regard to this clonotype: A read error may account for a junction end that differs from germline. The J gene is TRBJ2-7, the V gene TRBV7-2; D ambiguous. Germline V gene lookup returns CDR1 SGHTA and CDR2 FQGNSA. This CDR3 has 13 residues. The CDR3 DNA is TGCGCCAGCAGCCCCACTGAAGTCTACGAGCAGTACTTC. It yields the protein CASSPTEVYEQYF.

The genes are TRBV24-1 and TRBJ2-2; 9 positions agree with TRBD1. The CDR3 runs 16 residues. From germline, CDR1 is KGHDR and CDR2 SFDVKD. V shed 0 bases and J 3 bases; nucleotides not matched to a gene: 1. The DNA of the CDR3 is TGTGCCACCAGTGATTTGCGACAGGGGGACACCGGGGAGCTGTTTTTT. Its translation: CATSDLRQGDTGELFF.

This clonotype was observed at least ten times. The V gene is TRBV11-2, the J gene TRBJ2-7; 12 bases agree with TRBD2. The V gene end was trimmed by 5 bases and the J gene end by 0 bases; junction bases not matched to a gene: 8. CDR3 size: 17 residues. Germline CDR1 and CDR2: SGHAT and FQNNGV. CDR3 sequence: CASSLGTSGRSSYEQYF. The CDR3 DNA sequence: TGTGCCAGCAGCCTCGGGACTAGCGGGCGCTCCTCCTACGAGCAGTACTTC. The full variable domain, rest sourced from reference TRBV11-2 and TRBJ2-7, is EAGVAQSPRYKIIEKRQSVAFWCNPISGHATLYWYQQILGQGPKLLIQFQNNGVVDDSQLPKDRFSAERLKGVDSTLKIQPAKLEDSAVYLCASSLGTSGRSSYEQYFGPGTRLTVT.

This clonotype was recorded a few times. Just one base apart from a much larger clone, this may be a read error. The rearrangement links TRBV9 to TRBJ1-2; D may be TRBD1 (5 bases). Trimming took off 3 bases at V and 1 base at J, with 16 bases between the two ends. This CDR3 contains 16 residues. Germline-derived CDR1 and CDR2 are SGDLS and YYNGEE. The CDR3 sequence is CASSGRDGFLNYGYTF. The CDR3 DNA reads as TGTGCCAGCAGCGGACGGGACGGTTTCCTTAACTATGGCTACACCTTC.

V is TRBV6-1 and J is TRBJ2-1, with 10 nucleotides matching TRBD2. The germline CDR1 and CDR2 sequences are MNHNS and SASEGT. The ends lost 5 bases at V and 5 bases at J; junction bases unmatched: 9. CDR3 length equals 16 residues. The CDR3 nucleotides are TGTGCCAGCAGTAGACGCCTAGCGGGAGCCAACAATGAGCAGTTCTTC. Its translation: CASSRRLAGANNEQFF.

The sample holds many counts of this clonotype. The J gene is TRBJ2-4, the V gene TRBV20-1; possibly TRBD2 for D (6 bases). Trimming cost V 4 bases and J 9 bases, with 25 bases left between them. CDR3 size: 16 residues. The germline gives CDR1 DFQATT, CDR2 SNEGSKA (reference sequence). CDR3 in DNA: TGCAGTGCTATCCCGAGCACGGCTAGCGACAGAGGCATTCAGTACTTC. It specifies CSAIPSTASDRGIQYF.

This clonotype appeared a few times. The chain links TRBV5-1 to TRBJ2-3; D ambiguous. The germline V gene has CDR1 SGHRS and CDR2 YFSETQ. The CDR3 sequence is 13 residues long. The V gene lost 0 bases and the J gene lost 3 bases, with 5 bases spanning the gap. The CDR3 region is CASSLVGTDTQYF. The CDR3 bases are TGCGCCAGCAGCTTGGTCGGGACAGATACGCAGTATTTT.

This clonotype showed up just a few times. The chain couples TRBV29-1 to TRBJ1-1; 10 positions match TRBD1. Germline-derived CDR1 and CDR2 are SQVTM and ANQGSEA. Trimming at V came to 6 bases and at J to 5 bases, leaving 3 bases not matched to a gene. The length of the CDR3 is 12 residues. CDR3 sequence (DNA): TGCAGCGTAGGACAGGGGGGGACTGAAGCTTTCTTT. Its translation: CSVGQGGTEAFF.

This clonotype was counted at least ten times. J is TRBJ1-1 and V is TRBV29-1; D possibly corresponds to TRBD1 (6 bases). This CDR3 spans 11 amino acids. The germline CDR1 and CDR2 sequences are SQVTM and ANQGSEA. Trimming stripped 6 bases from V and 12 bases from J, with 17 bases between. The CDR3 here is CSVPRGASSFF. CDR3 nucleotides: TGCAGCGTCCCCCGGGGGGCGAGTTCTTTCTTT.

The chain recombines TRBV24-1 with TRBJ2-2, with D perhaps matching TRBD1 or TRBD2 (6 bases each). The CDR3 is 16 residues long. Germline V gene sequence: CDR1 KGHDR, CDR2 SFDVKD. The ends were cut back, 12 bases at V and 0 bases at J, with 19 bases in the middle. DNA of the CDR3: TGTGCCCCCAAGGAGGGGGTGGACGCGAACACCGGGGAGCTGTTTTTT. Its translation is CAPKEGVDANTGELFF.

The chain recombines TRBV20-1 with TRBJ2-1; D gene uncertain. The CDR3 is made up of 13 amino acids. V lost 2 bases and J lost 3, with 8 bases in between. Germline lookup yields CDR1 DFQATT and CDR2 SNEGSKA (reference sequence). The CDR3 is CSARLGRYNEQFF. CDR3 bases: TGCAGTGCTAGACTCGGGCGCTACAATGAGCAGTTCTTC.

The gene calls are TRBV29-1 and TRBJ2-5, with D hard to call. Trimming stripped 3 bases from V and 5 bases from J, with 10 bases between. From germline, CDR1 is SQVTM and CDR2 ANQGSEA. The CDR3 is made up of 12 amino acids. CDR3 coding DNA: TGCAGCGTTGATGCTGCCGGGGAGACCCAGTACTTC. This encodes CSVDAAGETQYF.

The V call is TRBV20-1, the J call TRBJ1-4; D possibly corresponds to TRBD1 (6 bases). V was clipped by 0 bases and J by 11 bases, with 19 bases between them. In germline, CDR1 is DFQATT, CDR2 SNEGSKA (reference sequence). The CDR3 runs 15 residues. The CDR3 coding sequence is TGCAGTGCTAGAGATTGGGGGGCGGATTCGGACAAACTGTTTTTT. Its translation is CSARDWGADSDKLFF.

This clonotype was observed a few times. The gene calls are TRBV5-1 and TRBJ2-1, with 14 bases fitting TRBD2. This CDR3 is built from 20 residues. Germline V gives CDR1 SGHRS, CDR2 YFSETQ. V was pared by 4 bases and J by 0 bases, with 12 bases of the junction left unmatched. The CDR3 loop reads CASSPGLAGDGDRSYNEQFF. The DNA for the CDR3 is TGCGCCAGCAGCCCGGGACTAGCGGGAGATGGTGACCGCTCCTACAATGAGCAGTTCTTC.

There are many counts of this clonotype. The chain recombines TRBV19 with TRBJ2-5; 8 nucleotides align to TRBD1. The CDR3 runs 14 residues. Looked up from germline, CDR1 is LNHDA and CDR2 is SQIVND (reference sequence). The V gene end was trimmed by 5 bases and the J gene end by 5 bases; junction bases not matched to a gene: 7. This CDR3 is CASSLQGAGETQYF. The CDR3 DNA reads TGTGCCAGTAGTCTCCAGGGGGCGGGGGAGACCCAGTACTTC.

This clonotype was counted between two and nine times. This could be a read error, since a much larger clone is one nucleotide away. The chain joins TRBV7-2 to TRBJ1-1; TRBD1 matches 8 bases. Germline V CDR1 and CDR2: SGHTA, FQGNSA. The CDR3 sequence is 15 residues long. CDR3 region: CASSYYRGMNAEAFF. The CDR3 nucleotides are TGTGCCAGCAGCTACTACAGGGGGATGAACGCTGAAGCTTTCTTT.

This clonotype came up many times. J is TRBJ2-7 and V is TRBV2; TRBD2 matches 8 bases. Germline V CDR1 and CDR2: SNHLY, FYNNEI. The CDR3 length is 19 residues. With V trimmed by 8 bases and J by 1 base, 22 bases remained unmatched. The CDR3 DNA follows: TGTGCCAGCCCCCGGGGGGGTACGTGGCTATCCGGAGAATCCTACGAGCAGTACTTC. This translates into CASPRGGTWLSGESYEQYF.

V usage is TRBV2 and J usage is TRBJ1-1, with D hard to call. This CDR3 has 15 residues. Germline V gives CDR1 SNHLY, CDR2 FYNNEI. V lost 5 bases and J lost 1, with 14 bases in between. CDR3 nucleotide sequence: TGTGCCAGCAGTCAACATGGACGCAAGAACACTGAAGCTTTCTTT. As protein: CASSQHGRKNTEAFF.

The CDR3 nucleotides are TGTGCCAGTAGTATTCCCTTAGTATCGGCCCAGTCTGCTAACTATGGCTACACCTTC. It yields the protein CASSIPLVSAQSANYGYTF. The chain carries TRBV19 and TRBJ1-2; no clear D. The germline V gene has CDR1 LNHDA and CDR2 SQIVND (reference sequence). Trimming pared 3 bases from V and 0 bases from J, leaving 23 bases between. The CDR3 runs 19 residues.

The gene calls are TRBV20-1 and TRBJ1-1, with 10 bases fitting TRBD1. V was clipped by 0 bases and J by 8 bases; unmatched bases: 6. CDR1 is DFQATT, CDR2 SNEGSKA, per germline (reference sequence). The CDR3 is 14 amino acids. CDR3 amino acids: CSARDPGTGEEAFF. The CDR3 DNA is TGCAGTGCTAGAGATCCCGGGACAGGGGAGGAAGCTTTCTTT.

This chain joins TRBV2 and TRBJ1-5; D perhaps matches TRBD1 (6 bases). The CDR3 sequence is 15 residues long. Germline CDR1 SNHLY, CDR2 FYNNEI. The V gene lost 3 bases and the J gene lost 1 base, with 10 bases spanning the gap. DNA for the CDR3: TGTGCCAGCAGTGATAAAGACAGGAGCAATCAGCCCCAGCATTTT. This sequence encodes CASSDKDRSNQPQHF.

This clonotype was detected many times. The chain couples TRBV2 to TRBJ2-5; no firm D call. V was shortened by 1 base and J by 4 bases, with 7 bases between the two germline ends. In germline, CDR1 is SNHLY, CDR2 FYNNEI. The CDR3 totals 13 residues. The CDR3 here is CASSEGYGETQYF. Written as DNA, the CDR3 is TGTGCCAGCAGTGAAGGCTACGGAGAGACCCAGTACTTC.

This rearrangement joins TRBV9 to TRBJ1-6; D unclear. V was pared by 2 bases and J by 9 bases, with 6 bases between. CDR1 SGDLS and CDR2 YYNGEE come from the germline V gene. The CDR3 sequence is 12 residues long. CDR3 in DNA: TGTGCCAGCAGCGTTTCCGGTTCACCCCTCCACTTT. Its translation: CASSVSGSPLHF.

This chain connects TRBV5-6 to TRBJ2-3; 7 nucleotides match TRBD1. The J segment lost 8 bases and the V segment lost 3 bases, leaving 15 bases of the junction unmatched. Looked up from germline, CDR1 is SGHDT and CDR2 is YYEEEE. The CDR3 has 16 residues. CDR3: CASSSRQGRPSPTQYF. CDR3 in DNA: TGTGCCAGCAGCTCTAGACAGGGCCGACCTTCGCCTACGCAGTATTTT.

The genes are TRBV5-1 and TRBJ1-3; no definite D call. From germline, CDR1 is SGHRS and CDR2 YFSETQ. CDR3 size: 15 residues. The V end was cut by 4 bases, the J end by 0 bases, with 11 bases between. CDR3 nucleotides: TGCGCCAGCAGCGTACAGACGAGCTCTGGAAACACCATATATTTT. It encodes CASSVQTSSGNTIYF.

This chain links TRBV2 with TRBJ1-4, with TRBD1 identical over 7 bases. With 8 bases clipped from V and 5 bases from J, the junction kept 2 bases outside the gene matches. Per germline, CDR1 SNHLY and CDR2 FYNNEI. The CDR3 covers 12 residues. The CDR3 DNA follows: TGTGCCAGCGGGACAGTAAATGAAAAACTGTTTTTT. Translation: CASGTVNEKLFF.

This clonotype was detected many times. The genes are TRBV20-1 and TRBJ1-2, with 12 bases identical to TRBD1. The CDR3 length is 16 residues. The ends lost 3 bases at V and 3 bases at J; junction bases unmatched: 8. Germline V gene data show CDR1 as DFQATT and CDR2 as SNEGSKA (reference sequence). In DNA, the CDR3 is TGCAGTGCTAGTCGGGGACAGGGGGCATTTCACTATGGCTACACCTTC. Its translation is CSASRGQGAFHYGYTF.

This chain links TRBV5-1 with TRBJ1-2, with 7 positions matching TRBD1. Germline V gene lookup returns CDR1 SGHRS and CDR2 YFSETQ. Unmatched junction bases numbered 7, after V lost 5 bases and J lost 3 bases. The CDR3 is 14 amino acids. CDR3 DNA: TGCGCCAGCAGACCTGACAGGGAAGACTATGGCTACACCTTC. Amino acid sequence: CASRPDREDYGYTF. Full variable domain (rest looked up from reference TRBV5-1 and TRBJ1-2): KAGVTQTPRYLIKTRGQQVTLSCSPISGHRSVSWYQQTPGQGLQFLFEYFSETQRNKGNFPGRFSGRQFSNSRSEMNVSTLELGDSALYLCASRPDREDYGYTFGSGTRLTVV.

This clonotype was recorded at least ten times. Just one base apart from a much larger clone, this may be a read error. This rearrangement joins TRBV2 to TRBJ1-4; a possible D gene is TRBD1 (6 bases). This CDR3 has 12 amino acids. The V gene's germline CDR1 is SNHLY and CDR2 FYNNEI. The DNA of the CDR3 is TGTGCCAGCAGTGAAACAGGGTTAAAACTGGTTTTT. As protein: CASSETGLKLVF.